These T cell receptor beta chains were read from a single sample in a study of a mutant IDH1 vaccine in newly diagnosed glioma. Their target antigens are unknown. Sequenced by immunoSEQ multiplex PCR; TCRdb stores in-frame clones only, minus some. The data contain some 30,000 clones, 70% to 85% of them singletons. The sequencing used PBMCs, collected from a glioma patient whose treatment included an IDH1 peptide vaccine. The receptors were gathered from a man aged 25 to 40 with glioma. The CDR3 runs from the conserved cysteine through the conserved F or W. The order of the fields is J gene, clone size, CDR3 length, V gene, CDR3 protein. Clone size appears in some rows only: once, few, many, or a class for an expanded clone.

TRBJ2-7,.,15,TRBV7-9,CASSPGLAGPFEQYF
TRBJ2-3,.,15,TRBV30,CAWRELAGVSDTQYF
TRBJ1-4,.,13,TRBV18,CASSSGTNEKLFF
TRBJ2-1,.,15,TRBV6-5,CASSSTGTFYNEQFF
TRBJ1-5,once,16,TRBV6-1,CASSEAGLASNQPQHF
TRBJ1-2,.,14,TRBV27,CASSLSDRAGGYTF
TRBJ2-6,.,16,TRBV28,CASSKGQLSGANVLTF
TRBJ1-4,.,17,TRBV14,CASSQEGIETGFGKLFF
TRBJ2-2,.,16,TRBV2,CASSGIGGRNTGELFF
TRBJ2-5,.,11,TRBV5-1,CASRQQETQYF
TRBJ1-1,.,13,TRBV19,CASSLGKGTEAFF
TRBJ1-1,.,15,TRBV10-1,CASSENFEGYTEAFF
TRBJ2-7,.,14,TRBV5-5,CASSFEQGAYEQYF
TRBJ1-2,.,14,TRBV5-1,CASSLGTGGYGYTF
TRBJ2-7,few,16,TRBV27,CASSSPGGSKSYEQYF
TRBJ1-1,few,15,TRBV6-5,CASSPPGRGSTEAFF
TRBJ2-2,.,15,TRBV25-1,CASSKGLSNTGELFF
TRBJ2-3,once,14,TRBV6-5,CATGAGVNTDTQYF
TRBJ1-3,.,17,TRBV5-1,CASSPEPLAQAGNTIYF
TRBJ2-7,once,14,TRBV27,CASSPLDSLYEQYF
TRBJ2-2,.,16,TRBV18,CASSPRGEGSTGELFF
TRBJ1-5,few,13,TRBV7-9,CASSFSPNQPQHF
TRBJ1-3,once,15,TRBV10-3,CAINPGQGVRDTIYF
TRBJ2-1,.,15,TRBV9,CASSHTSGRDNEQFF
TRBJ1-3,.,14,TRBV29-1,CSVEDGGAGNTIYF
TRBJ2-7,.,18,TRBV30,CAWSRPGLAGGSRSEQYF
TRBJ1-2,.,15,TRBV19,CASSRGDSGYYGYTF
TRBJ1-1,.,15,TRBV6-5,CASSGLGRGQTEAFF
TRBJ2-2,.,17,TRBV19,CASSFGRVWVSTGELFF
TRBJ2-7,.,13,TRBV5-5,CASSLVGEREQYF
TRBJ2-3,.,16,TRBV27,CASSLSSGSPKDTQYF
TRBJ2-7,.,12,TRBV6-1,CASTRQQSEQYF
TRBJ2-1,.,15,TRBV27,CASSLTGPAYNEQFF
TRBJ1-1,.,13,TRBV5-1,CASSLERDTEAFF
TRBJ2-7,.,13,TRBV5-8,CASSFGRGSEQYF
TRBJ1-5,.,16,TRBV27,CASSFLGQGEGQPQHF
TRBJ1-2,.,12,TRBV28,CASTRTARGYTF
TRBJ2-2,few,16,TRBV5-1,CASSLVVSPNTGELFF
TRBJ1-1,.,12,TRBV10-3,CAISELALPAFF
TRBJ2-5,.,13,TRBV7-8,CASSYRVQETQYF
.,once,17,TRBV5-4,CASTDTGGLLSSYEQYF
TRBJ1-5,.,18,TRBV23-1,CAGRRTGSGDYSNQPQHF